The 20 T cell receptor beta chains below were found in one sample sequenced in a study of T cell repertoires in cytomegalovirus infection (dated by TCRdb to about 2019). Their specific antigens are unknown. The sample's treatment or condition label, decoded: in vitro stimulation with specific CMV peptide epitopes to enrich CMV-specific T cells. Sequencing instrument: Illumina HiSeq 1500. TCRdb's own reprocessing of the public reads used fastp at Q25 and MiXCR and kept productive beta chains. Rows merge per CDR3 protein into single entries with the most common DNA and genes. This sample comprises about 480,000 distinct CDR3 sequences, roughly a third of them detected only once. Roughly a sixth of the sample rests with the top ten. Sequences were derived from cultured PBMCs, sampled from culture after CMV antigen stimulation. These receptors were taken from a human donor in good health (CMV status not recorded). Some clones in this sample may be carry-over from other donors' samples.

The CDR3 DNA is TGTGCCAGCAGCTTAGAGGCTAGAGCAGATACGCAGTATTTT. It yields the protein CASSLEARADTQYF. The chain is built from TRBV7-2 and TRBJ2-3; D is undetermined. V was clipped by 1 base and J by 4 bases, with 9 bases between them. Germline V gene lookup returns CDR1 SGHTA and CDR2 FQGNSA. The length of the CDR3 is 14 residues.

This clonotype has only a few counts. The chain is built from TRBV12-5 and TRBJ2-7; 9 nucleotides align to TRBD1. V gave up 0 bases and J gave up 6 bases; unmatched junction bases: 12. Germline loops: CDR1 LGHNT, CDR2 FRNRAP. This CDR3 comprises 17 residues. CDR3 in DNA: TGTGCTAGTGGTTTGGTGTTAGGACAGGGGAGAGTAAGCGAGCAGTACTTC. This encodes CASGLVLGQGRVSEQYF. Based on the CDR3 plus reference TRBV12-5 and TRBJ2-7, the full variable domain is DARVTQTPRHKVTEMGQEVTMRCQPILGHNTVFWYRQTMMQGLELLAYFRNRAPLDDSGMPKDRFSAEMPDATLATLKIQPSEPRDSAVYFCASGLVLGQGRVSEQYFGPGTRLTVT.

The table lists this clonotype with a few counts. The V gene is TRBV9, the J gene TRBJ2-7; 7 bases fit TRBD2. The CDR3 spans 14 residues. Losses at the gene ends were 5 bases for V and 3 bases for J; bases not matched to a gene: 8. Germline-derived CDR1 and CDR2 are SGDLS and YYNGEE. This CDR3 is CASSSGLSNYEQYF. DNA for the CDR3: TGTGCCAGCAGTTCGGGACTATCGAACTACGAGCAGTACTTC.

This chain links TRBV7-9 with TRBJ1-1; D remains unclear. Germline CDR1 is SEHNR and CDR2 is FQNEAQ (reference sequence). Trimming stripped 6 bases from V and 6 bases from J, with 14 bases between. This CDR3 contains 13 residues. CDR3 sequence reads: CASRPEGIAEAFF. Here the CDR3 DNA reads TGTGCCAGCAGGCCCGAGGGAATCGCTGAAGCTTTCTTT.

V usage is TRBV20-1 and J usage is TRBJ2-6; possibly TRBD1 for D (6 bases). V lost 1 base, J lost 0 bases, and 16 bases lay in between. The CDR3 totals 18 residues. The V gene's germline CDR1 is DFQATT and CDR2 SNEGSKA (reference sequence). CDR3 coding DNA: TGCAGTGCTAGAGTTCGTCGGGACACCACCTCTGGGGCCAACGTCCTGACTTTC. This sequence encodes CSARVRRDTTSGANVLTF.

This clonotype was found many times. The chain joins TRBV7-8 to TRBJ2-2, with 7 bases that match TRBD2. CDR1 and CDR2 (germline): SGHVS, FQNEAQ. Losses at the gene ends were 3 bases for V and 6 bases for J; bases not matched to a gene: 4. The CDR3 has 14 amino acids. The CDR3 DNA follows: TGTGCCAGCAGCTTCGTGGGAGGGGCCGGGGAGCTGTTTTTT. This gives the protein CASSFVGGAGELFF.

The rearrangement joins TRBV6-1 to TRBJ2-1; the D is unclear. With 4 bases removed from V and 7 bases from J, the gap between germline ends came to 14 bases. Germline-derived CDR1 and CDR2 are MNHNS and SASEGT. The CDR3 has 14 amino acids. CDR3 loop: CASSVSQIANEQFF. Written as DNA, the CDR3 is TGTGCCAGCAGTGTTTCGCAGATAGCTAATGAGCAGTTCTTC.

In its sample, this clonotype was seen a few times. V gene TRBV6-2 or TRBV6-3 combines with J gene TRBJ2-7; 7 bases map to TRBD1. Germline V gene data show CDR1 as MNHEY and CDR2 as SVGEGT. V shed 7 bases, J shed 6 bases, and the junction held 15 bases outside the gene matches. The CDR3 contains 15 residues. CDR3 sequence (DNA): TGTGCCAGCACTAGGAGACAGGGTCTGGTCACCGAGCAGTACGTC. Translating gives CASTRRQGLVTEQYV.

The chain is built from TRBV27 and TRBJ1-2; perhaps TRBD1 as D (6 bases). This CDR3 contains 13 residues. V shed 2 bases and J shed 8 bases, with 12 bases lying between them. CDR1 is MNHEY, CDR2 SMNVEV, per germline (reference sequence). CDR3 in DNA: TGTGCCAGCAGTTTAGTACAGGGAGGGGGCTACACCTTC. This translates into CASSLVQGGGYTF.

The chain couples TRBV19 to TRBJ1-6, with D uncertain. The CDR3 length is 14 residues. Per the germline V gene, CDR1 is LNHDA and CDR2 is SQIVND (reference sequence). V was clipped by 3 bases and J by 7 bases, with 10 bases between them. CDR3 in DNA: TGTGCCAGTAGTATCCGGGCAGAGAATTCACCCCTCCACTTT. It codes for CASSIRAENSPLHF.

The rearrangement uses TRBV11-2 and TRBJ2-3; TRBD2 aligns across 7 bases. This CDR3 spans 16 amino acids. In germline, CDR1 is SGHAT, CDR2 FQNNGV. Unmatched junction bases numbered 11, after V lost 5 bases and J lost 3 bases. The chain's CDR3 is CASSLSSGRGTDTQYF. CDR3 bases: TGTGCCAGCAGCCTCTCTAGCGGAAGGGGTACAGATACGCAGTATTTT.

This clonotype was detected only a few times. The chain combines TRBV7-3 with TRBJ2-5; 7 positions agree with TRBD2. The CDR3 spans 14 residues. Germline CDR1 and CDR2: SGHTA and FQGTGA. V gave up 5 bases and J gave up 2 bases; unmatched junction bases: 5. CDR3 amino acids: CASSPTSAQETQYF. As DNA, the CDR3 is TGTGCCAGCAGCCCCACTAGCGCACAAGAGACCCAGTACTTC.

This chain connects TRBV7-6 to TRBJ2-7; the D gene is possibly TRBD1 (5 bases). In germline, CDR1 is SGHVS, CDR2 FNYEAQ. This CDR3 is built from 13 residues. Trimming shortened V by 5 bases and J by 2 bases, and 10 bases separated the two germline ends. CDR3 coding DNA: TGTGCCAGCAGCCAAGGGGTAACCTACGAGCAGTACTTC. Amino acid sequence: CASSQGVTYEQYF. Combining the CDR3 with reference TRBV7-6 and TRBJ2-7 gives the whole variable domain GAGVSQSPRYKVTKRGQDVALRCDPISGHVSLYWYRQALGQGPEFLTYFNYEAQQDKSGLPNDRFSAERPEGSISTLTIQRTEQRDSAMYRCASSQGVTYEQYFGPGTRLTVT.

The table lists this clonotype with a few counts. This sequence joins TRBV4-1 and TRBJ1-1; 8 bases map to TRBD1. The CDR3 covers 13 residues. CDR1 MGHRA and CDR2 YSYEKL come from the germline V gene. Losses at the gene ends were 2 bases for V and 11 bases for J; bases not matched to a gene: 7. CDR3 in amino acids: CASSQSRQGRAFF. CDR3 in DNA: TGCGCCAGCAGCCAATCCCGACAGGGGAGGGCTTTCTTT.

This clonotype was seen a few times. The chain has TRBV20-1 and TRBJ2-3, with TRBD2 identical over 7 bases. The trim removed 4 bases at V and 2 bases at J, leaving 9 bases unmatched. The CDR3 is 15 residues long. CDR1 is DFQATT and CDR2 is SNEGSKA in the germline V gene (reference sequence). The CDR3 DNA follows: TGCAGTGCTATTCTAGCGGTCCTCACCACAGATACGCAGTATTTT. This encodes CSAILAVLTTDTQYF.

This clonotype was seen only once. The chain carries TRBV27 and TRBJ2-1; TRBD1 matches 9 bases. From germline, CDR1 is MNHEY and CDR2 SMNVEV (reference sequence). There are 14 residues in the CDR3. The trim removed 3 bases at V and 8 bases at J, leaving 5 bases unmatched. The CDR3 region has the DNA TGTGCCAGCAGTTTCGGGACAGGGTTCGATGAGCAGTTCTTC. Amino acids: CASSFGTGFDEQFF.

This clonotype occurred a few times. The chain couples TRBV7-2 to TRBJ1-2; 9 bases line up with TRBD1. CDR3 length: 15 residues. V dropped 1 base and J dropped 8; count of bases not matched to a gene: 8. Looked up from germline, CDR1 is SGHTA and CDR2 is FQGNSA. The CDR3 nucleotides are TGTGCCAGCAGCTTAGTTACAGGGGGCGACCTAGGCTACACCTTC. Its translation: CASSLVTGGDLGYTF.

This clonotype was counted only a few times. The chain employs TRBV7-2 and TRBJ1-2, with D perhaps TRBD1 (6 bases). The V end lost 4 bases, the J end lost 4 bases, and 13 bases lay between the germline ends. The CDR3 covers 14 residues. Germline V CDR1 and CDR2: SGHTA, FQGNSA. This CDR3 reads CASSSGAESYGYTF. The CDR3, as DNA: TGTGCCAGCAGCTCGGGGGCCGAATCCTATGGCTACACCTTC.

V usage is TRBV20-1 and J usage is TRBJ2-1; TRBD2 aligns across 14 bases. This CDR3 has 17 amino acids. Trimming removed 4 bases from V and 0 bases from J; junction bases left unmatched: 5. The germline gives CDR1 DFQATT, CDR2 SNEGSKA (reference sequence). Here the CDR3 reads CSATTGTSGSSYNEQFF. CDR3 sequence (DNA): TGCAGTGCTACGACCGGGACTAGCGGGAGCTCCTACAATGAGCAGTTCTTC.

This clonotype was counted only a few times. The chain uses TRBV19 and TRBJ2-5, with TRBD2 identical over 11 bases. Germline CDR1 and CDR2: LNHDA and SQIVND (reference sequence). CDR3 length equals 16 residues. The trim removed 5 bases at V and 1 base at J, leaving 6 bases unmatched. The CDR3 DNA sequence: TGTGCCAGTAGTCTTCTACTAGCGGGAGTCCAAGAGACCCAGTACTTC. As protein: CASSLLLAGVQETQYF. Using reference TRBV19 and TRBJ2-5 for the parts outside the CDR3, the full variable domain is DGGITQSPKYLFRKEGQNVTLSCEQNLNHDAMYWYRQDPGQGLRLIYYSQIVNDFQKGDIAEGYSVSREKKESFPLTVTSAQKNPTAFYLCASSLLLAGVQETQYFGPGTRLLVL.